One and the same sample provided the 22 T cell receptor beta chains below, sequenced in a study of Graves' ophthalmopathy and Graves' hyperthyroidism. Amplification targeted the TCR beta CDR3 regions, with RNA transcripts as the source material. First-round RT-PCR with HTBI primers preceded a second-round multiplex PCR. One entry per CDR3 protein results from TCRdb running MiXCR on the multiplex PCR reads. The sample yields 150,000 to 200,000 distinct CDR3 sequences, roughly two fifths seen once. Sequencing was done on a sample of peripheral blood. The receptor set was obtained from a man aged 25-45 years with Graves' ophthalmopathy.

This clonotype was seen repeatedly, ten times or more. This sequence joins TRBV9 and TRBJ2-5; 11 bases map to TRBD2. The CDR3 consists of 18 residues. Looked up from germline, CDR1 is SGDLS and CDR2 is YYNGEE. The J segment lost 4 bases and the V segment lost 0 bases, leaving 11 bases of the junction unmatched. The CDR3 here is CASSVGVVSGRAGETQYF. CDR3 sequence (DNA): TGTGCCAGCAGCGTAGGGGTGGTTAGCGGGAGGGCCGGAGAGACCCAGTACTTC.

This clonotype was observed at least ten times. The chain recombines TRBV28 with TRBJ1-2; D may be TRBD1 (6 bases). Trimming took 7 bases from V and 4 from J, leaving 19 bases between them. The germline gives CDR1 MDHEN, CDR2 SYDVKM. The CDR3 is 15 amino acids. The DNA of the CDR3 is TGTGCCAGCATAGAGGGGGGGGACCTGTCCTATGGCTACACCTTC. This sequence encodes CASIEGGDLSYGYTF.

At least ten counts were recorded for this clonotype. This chain uses TRBV7-2 with TRBJ2-7; 10 bases agree with TRBD2. The junction had 8 bases not matched to a gene; V was cut back by 4 bases and J by 5 bases. Germline CDR1 SGHTA, CDR2 FQGNSA. This CDR3 contains 15 residues. As DNA, the CDR3 is TGTGCCAGCAGCTCCAGGGGGCTAGCGGGAGACGAGCAGTACTTC. Residues: CASSSRGLAGDEQYF. Together with reference TRBV7-2 and TRBJ2-7, the CDR3 gives the full variable domain: GAGVSQSPSNKVTEKGKDVELRCDPISGHTALYWYRQSLGQGLEFLIYFQGNSAPDKSGLPSDRFSAERTGGSVSTLTIQRTQQEDSAVYLCASSSRGLAGDEQYFGPGTRLTVT.

This clonotype came up a few times. The chain uses TRBV12-3 or TRBV12-4 and TRBJ2-7; 7 bases are shared with TRBD1. This CDR3 is built from 11 residues. Losses at the gene ends were 5 bases for V and 11 bases for J; bases not matched to a gene: 6. This CDR3 reads CASSPDRVKYF. In DNA form, the CDR3 reads TGTGCCAGCAGTCCAGACAGGGTGAAGTACTTC.

The chain uses TRBV7-9 and TRBJ2-7, with 8 bases lining up with TRBD2. This CDR3 has 15 amino acids. J gave up 3 bases and V 6 bases, and 10 bases lay outside the gene matches. The germline gives CDR1 SEHNR, CDR2 FQNEAQ (reference sequence). CDR3 region: CASRGPGLGVYEQYF. The CDR3 region has the DNA TGTGCCAGCAGAGGACCGGGACTAGGTGTCTACGAGCAGTACTTC.

In this sample, this clonotype turned up many times. The gene calls are TRBV10-1 and TRBJ2-2; 10 bases are a match to TRBD2. The CDR3 has 18 residues. V lost 5 bases and J lost 4; bases outside the gene matches: 13. CDR1 and CDR2 from the germline V gene are WNHNN and SYGVQD (reference sequence). The CDR3 sequence: CASSPHSLAGGPTGELFF. For the CDR3, the DNA is TGCGCCAGCAGTCCACATAGTTTAGCGGGAGGACCCACCGGGGAGCTGTTTTTT.

This clonotype was counted ten times or more. The V gene is TRBV7-2, the J gene TRBJ2-5; 9 bases align to TRBD2. With 2 bases clipped from V and 5 bases from J, the junction kept 3 bases outside the gene matches. The CDR3 is 14 residues long. The germline V gene has CDR1 SGHTA and CDR2 FQGNSA. CDR3 sequence: CASSLRTSVETQYF. The CDR3 DNA is TGTGCCAGCAGCTTACGGACTAGCGTTGAGACCCAGTACTTC. Based on the CDR3 plus reference TRBV7-2 and TRBJ2-5, the full variable domain is GAGVSQSPSNKVTEKGKDVELRCDPISGHTALYWYRQSLGQGLEFLIYFQGNSAPDKSGLPSDRFSAERTGGSVSTLTIQRTQQEDSAVYLCASSLRTSVETQYFGPGTRLLVL.

J is TRBJ1-1 and V is TRBV5-1; D possibly corresponds to TRBD1 (5 bases). The CDR3 is made up of 13 amino acids. V was trimmed by 6 bases and J by 3 bases, leaving 12 bases between them. Germline-derived CDR1 and CDR2 are SGHRS and YFSETQ. The CDR3 loop is CASMPLGDTEAFF. For the CDR3, the DNA is TGCGCCAGCATGCCCCTAGGGGACACTGAAGCTTTCTTT.

The chain is built from TRBV6-2 or TRBV6-3 and TRBJ1-6; tentatively, D is TRBD1 (5 bases). The CDR3 is made up of 14 amino acids. The V gene's germline CDR1 is MNHEY and CDR2 SVGEGT. V lost 11 bases and J 6 bases, leaving 17 bases between the germline ends. CDR3 nucleotide sequence: TGTGCCTCTAGGGGCCCTACCCCTAATTCACCCCTCCACTTT. Its translation is CASRGPTPNSPLHF.

This clonotype was detected many times. The V and J genes are TRBV19 and TRBJ2-2; maybe TRBD2 (5 bases). The V end was cut by 4 bases, the J end by 3 bases, with 18 bases between. This CDR3 has 17 amino acids. Germline assignment: CDR1 LNHDA and CDR2 SQIVND (reference sequence). As DNA, the CDR3 is TGTGCCAGTAGTAATATAAGGGAGCAGACCCACACCGGGGAGCTGTTTTTT. The encoded protein is CASSNIREQTHTGELFF.

This clonotype was seen at least ten times. The chain joins TRBV11-2 to TRBJ2-5; D is uncertain. The germline CDR1 and CDR2 sequences are SGHAT and FQNNGV. There are 12 residues in the CDR3. V was cut by 1 base and J by 9 bases, with 9 bases left in between. CDR3 sequence: CASSLGEYAQYF. Here the CDR3 DNA reads TGTGCCAGCAGCTTAGGAGAGTATGCCCAGTACTTC.

The chain uses TRBV6-2 or TRBV6-3 and TRBJ1-3; D unclear. With 3 bases removed from V and 0 bases from J, the gap between germline ends came to 18 bases. CDR1 MNHEY and CDR2 SVGEGT come from the germline V gene. This CDR3 is 18 amino acids long. The CDR3 reads CASSYDPYPASSGNTIYF. The CDR3 DNA reads as TGTGCCAGCAGTTATGATCCCTATCCCGCAAGCTCTGGAAACACCATATATTTT.

This chain uses TRBV27 with TRBJ1-1; 9 positions match TRBD1. Trimming cost V 6 bases and J 6 bases; bases outside gene matches: 11. CDR3 length equals 15 residues. The germline gives CDR1 MNHEY, CDR2 SMNVEV (reference sequence). CDR3: CASRDAGQGTAEAFF. Here the CDR3 DNA reads TGTGCCAGCAGAGATGCGGGACAGGGTACCGCTGAAGCTTTCTTT.

In its sample, this clonotype was seen many times. The rearrangement joins TRBV11-2 to TRBJ2-2, with D possibly matching TRBD2 (6 bases). CDR1 and CDR2 (germline): SGHAT, FQNNGV. This CDR3 spans 16 amino acids. The V end was cut by 0 bases, the J end by 4 bases, with 12 bases between. The CDR3 protein is CASSLDGAGGTGELFF. The CDR3 DNA reads as TGTGCCAGCAGCTTAGATGGGGCCGGGGGCACCGGGGAGCTGTTTTTT.

This clonotype occurred many times. The chain combines TRBV30 with TRBJ1-1, with D unclear. Germline V gene data show CDR1 as GTSNPN and CDR2 as SVGIG (reference sequence). This CDR3 contains 12 residues. V lost 4 bases, J lost 5 bases, and 11 bases lay in between. The CDR3, as DNA: TGTGCCTGGAACCCGGGAAGGACTGAAGCTTTCTTT. This codes for CAWNPGRTEAFF.

This clonotype was seen at least ten times. The chain recombines TRBV27 with TRBJ1-2, with D maybe TRBD1 (6 bases). The CDR3 spans 18 residues. Looked up from germline, CDR1 is MNHEY and CDR2 is SMNVEV (reference sequence). Trimming left V 8 bases short and J 2 bases short, with 27 bases between. The CDR3 sequence is CASGSRTGGLRGNYGYTF. CDR3 nucleotide sequence: TGTGCCAGCGGCTCACGGACGGGGGGCCTTCGCGGGAACTATGGCTACACCTTC.

The chain has TRBV30 and TRBJ1-5; no clear D. V was shortened by 5 bases and J by 7 bases, with 15 bases between the two germline ends. Germline V CDR1 and CDR2: GTSNPN, SVGIG (reference sequence). The CDR3 runs to 13 residues. The CDR3 sequence is CAWSWTARQPQHF. The CDR3 DNA is TGTGCCTGGTCTTGGACGGCCCGGCAGCCCCAGCATTTT.

The sample holds many counts of this clonotype. The chain is built from TRBV15 and TRBJ2-7, with D uncertain. Trimming removed 0 bases at V and 7 bases at J, with 7 bases between. The germline CDR1 and CDR2 sequences are LNHNV and YYDKDF (reference sequence). The CDR3 totals 12 residues. The CDR3 DNA follows: TGTGCCACCAGCAGAGATCGTAGGGAGCAGTACTTC. Its protein is CATSRDRREQYF.

The chain recombines TRBV28 with TRBJ1-1; D might be TRBD1 (5 bases). From germline, CDR1 is MDHEN and CDR2 SYDVKM. V gave up 5 bases and J gave up 1 base, with 17 bases separating them. This CDR3 contains 16 residues. The CDR3 DNA reads as TGTGCCAGCAGTCCGCGACAGATCGTTTCGAACACTGAAGCTTTCTTT. Its protein product is CASSPRQIVSNTEAFF.

V is TRBV30 and J is TRBJ2-7, with unresolved D. V dropped 1 base and J dropped 5 bases, with 12 bases sitting between them. CDR1 GTSNPN and CDR2 SVGIG come from the germline V gene (reference sequence). This CDR3 region has 13 residues. The chain's CDR3 is CAWSAGPPHEQYF. The CDR3 DNA reads TGTGCCTGGAGTGCCGGTCCTCCCCACGAGCAGTACTTC.

The gene calls are TRBV24-1 and TRBJ2-5; TRBD1 or TRBD2 may be the D gene (7 bases each). Germline CDR1 KGHDR, CDR2 SFDVKD. The germline V and J ends were trimmed by 2 bases and 4 bases, with 19 bases remaining between them. This CDR3 contains 17 residues. The CDR3 spells CATSDSLRTGGRETQYF. The CDR3 nucleotides are TGTGCCACCAGTGATTCCCTCAGGACAGGCGGGAGAGAGACCCAGTACTTC.

The table lists this clonotype with a count of one. V usage is TRBV24-1 and J usage is TRBJ1-2; D not resolved. The CDR3 consists of 11 residues. The V end was cut by 5 bases, the J end by 5 bases, with 5 bases between. Germline lookup yields CDR1 KGHDR and CDR2 SFDVKD. In DNA, the CDR3 is TGTGCCACCAGTGGGCTGTATGGCTACACCTTC. This translates into CATSGLYGYTF.